This T cell receptor (beta chain) was observed in a study of radiation and T cells in renal cell carcinoma (TCRdb year 2020). Turning to the overall study: Samples were obtained from a clinical trial, in which 15 Gy stereotactic body radiation therapy was delivered to primary renal cell carcinomas and nephrectomy was performed 4 weeks later. In total, around 53 samples, comprising approximately 26 tumors and 27 peripheral blood samples, were subjected to TCR beta sequencing. A total of approximately 3,800,000 unique CDR3 nucleotide sequences, encoding roughly 2.7 million unique CDR3 amino acid sequences, were found across all 50 or so samples. General conclusions and limits of the study: Changes in the blood repertoire were not tracked past 4 weeks after treatment. Because pretreatment tumor biopsies were not available, the study could not determine whether clonotypes were already present within the tumor at baseline. Because the trial had a single-armed design, the trial could not examine how radiation dose or scheduling affected the TCR repertoire. In blood, the top tumor clonotypes increased from baseline to 2 weeks after radiation and then shrank by 4 weeks, which suggests a temporary expansion of tumor-resident clones.

This clone is a singleton in its sample. The target of this receptor is not known. Per-base qualities were not stored, and no clone one base away is much larger. CDR1 is given as SGDLS and CDR2 as YYNGEE, both from the germline V gene. Unmatched junction bases come to 8, with V trimmed by 3 bases and J by 8 bases. Taken from cysteine to phenylalanine, the CDR3 has 15 residues. Kept here is only the CDR3 DNA, which spans 45 bases and is read in frame from base 1. The immunoSEQ kit was used, according to the manufacturer's recommendations, to generate TCR beta libraries from genomic DNA. To prepare libraries, a first multiplex PCR with proprietary primers was run, followed by a second PCR that added unique barcodes, and a bead cleanup was done after each round. Each sample batch included a kit-provided positive control reaction and a negative control reaction. The final libraries underwent checking on an Agilent 4200 TapeStation D1000 ScreenTape, volumetric pooling, and quantification by qPCR. Sequencing was performed on an Illumina NextSeq500 using a MidOutput 150-cycle cartridge, with 156 Read1 cycles, 15 Index1 cycles, and the kit custom primers. The pooled library was loaded at approximately 0.97 pM with about 21% PhiX control spiked in. Per the original workflow: Vendor-processed data were analyzed in R, with a clonotype defined as all T cells sharing the same CDR3 nucleotide sequence. In the clone abundance analyses, frequencies were normalized to the 10,000 most abundant clones in each sample. Public T cell clones, which averaged fewer than five per sample, were removed prior to analysis. A difference in abundance of at least 32-fold between compartments was used to define tumor-enriched and baseline blood-enriched clonotypes. Clonotypes expanded or contracted between blood time points were identified with a beta-binomial differential abundance model. Similarity between tumor and blood repertoires was quantified using the Baroni-Urbani and Buser coefficient, and groups were compared with two-tailed Wilcoxon tests in R. The source is immuneACCESS, and TCRdb retained only in-frame sequences with V and J called. Part of the clones is not carried over; for the studies checked, unresolved V genes explain less than half of this, and the remainder is unexplained. Clone size and V and J calls were adopted from that table, with D and trimming inferred from the DNA. Counted in this sample were about 91,000 clones; 82% of them appeared once. The ten largest account for more than 5.5% of the sample.

In light of the paper, this sample's time point label describes: baseline pretreatment blood. The sample's treatment or condition, from its label and the paper: 15 Gy SBRT to primary tumor, nephrectomy 4 weeks later. To track tumor-enriched clonotypes, serial peripheral blood was sampled from radiation-treated patients at baseline and at 2 weeks and 4 weeks after SBRT. Renal cell carcinoma with clear cell pathology was present in all patients. Genomic DNA for TCR sequencing was prepared using the QIAamp DNA Blood Mini Kit (Qiagen). The analyses included just those samples that passed every quality control check.

This clonotype was sampled from a man in his sixties with renal cell carcinoma. Recombination joined TRBV9 with TRBJ2-1; the central 10 bases match TRBD2. This specimen consisted of blood, obtained from a patient whose treatment included radiotherapy and nephrectomy. The nucleotide sequence is given as TGTGCCAGCAGCGCGGGACTAGCGAACAGGGATGAGCAGTTCTTC. Translated, it gives CASSAGLANRDEQFF.